The source of this T cell receptor (beta chain) is a study of blood T cell repertoires in COVID-19. Whole-study context: PBMCs, B-cell-depleted T cells, or T cells provided the cDNA or gDNA that made up the material.

The Seattle site enrolled patients during active infection and followed them longitudinally. The CDR3 sequence is 15 residues long. V was pared by 6 bases and J by 4 bases, with 12 bases of the junction left unmatched. CDR1 and CDR2 from the germline V gene are MNHEY and SVGAGI. The protocol was immunoSEQ multiplex PCR, while the TCRdb copy is restricted to in-frame clones and leaves out a portion. The table shows roughly 200,000 clones, with 80% to 85% occurring only once. The specimen was peripheral blood. The TCR comes from a woman at least 80 years old with COVID-19, enrolled during active disease. The chain couples TRBV6-5 to TRBJ2-7; 7 bases map to TRBD1. Here the CDR3 DNA reads TGTGCCAGCAGCGTACCGGGACAGCAAATTTACGAGCAGTACTTC. This encodes CASSVPGQQIYEQYF.